The 15 T cell receptor beta chains listed next were all sequenced from one sample in a study of T cell responses to AZD1222 COVID-19 vaccine. Sequencing used immunoSEQ multiplex PCR; TCRdb keeps in-frame clones, though not all of them. The sample carries approximately 120,000 clones, around 83% recorded once. The sample in question was peripheral blood, obtained 28 days after the second AZD1222 dose. The receptors stem from an adult who received the AZD1222 COVID-19 vaccine.

V and J are TRBV7-9 and TRBJ2-1, with D hard to call. Trimming took 3 bases from V and 0 from J, leaving 6 bases between them. The CDR3 has 14 residues. In germline, CDR1 is SEHNR, CDR2 FQNEAQ (reference sequence). The CDR3 nucleotides read TGTGCCAGCAGCTTCACTGGCTCCTACAATGAGCAGTTCTTC. Encoded protein: CASSFTGSYNEQFF.

The chain is built from TRBV6-5 and TRBJ1-6, with D possibly TRBD1 on 6 matching bases. CDR1 is MNHEY and CDR2 is SVGAGI in the germline V gene. The ends were cut back, 1 base at V and 10 bases at J, with 17 bases in the middle. There are 16 residues in the CDR3. The chain's CDR3 is CASSYLGQGIGSPLHF. CDR3 bases: TGTGCCAGCAGTTACTTAGGCCAGGGGATCGGGTCACCCCTCCACTTT.

The chain carries TRBV6-2 or TRBV6-3 and TRBJ2-7, with 7 positions matching TRBD2. The CDR3 has 12 residues. Germline values: CDR1 MNHEY, CDR2 SVGEGT. The J segment lost 2 bases and the V segment lost 6 bases, leaving 1 base of the junction unmatched. CDR3 loop: CASSAGAYEQYF. CDR3 DNA sequence: TGTGCCAGCAGCGCGGGGGCCTACGAGCAGTACTTC.

The chain has TRBV6-1 and TRBJ1-2, with a possible D match to TRBD1 (6 bases). Trimming stripped 2 bases from V and 8 bases from J, with 18 bases between. This CDR3 is 15 amino acids long. Germline V gene sequence: CDR1 MNHNS, CDR2 SASEGT. The CDR3 region is CASSERKGGGKGYTF. The CDR3 coding sequence is TGTGCCAGCAGTGAACGGAAGGGGGGAGGAAAAGGCTACACCTTC.

The gene calls are TRBV5-5 and TRBJ1-1, with 8 bases that match TRBD1. The CDR3 is 15 amino acids. After removal of 4 bases from V and 0 bases from J, the junction contained 5 bases not matched to a gene. Germline assignment: CDR1 SGHKS and CDR2 YYEKEE (reference sequence). For the CDR3, the DNA is TGTGCCAGCAGCCTAGGACAGGGAATGAACACTGAAGCTTTCTTT. Translating it yields CASSLGQGMNTEAFF.

This clone was counted once. The chain uses TRBV9 and TRBJ1-2; D is possibly TRBD1 (6 bases). Trimming left V 0 bases short and J 5 bases short, with 14 bases between. Germline CDR1 reads SGDLS; CDR2 reads YYNGEE. The CDR3 is 15 residues long. The CDR3 coding sequence is TGTGCCAGCAGCGTAGGTAACGAGGGGGATTATGGCTACACCTTC. Translation gives CASSVGNEGDYGYTF.

This chain links TRBV6-5 with TRBJ1-5, with TRBD1 matching 10 bases. Per germline, CDR1 MNHEY and CDR2 SVGAGI. The CDR3 totals 15 residues. V dropped 6 bases and J dropped 5; count of bases not matched to a gene: 7. CDR3 DNA sequence: TGTGCCAGCAGCCCCGGACAGGGGGGAGATCAGCCCCAGCATTTT. Translated, it gives CASSPGQGGDQPQHF.

This chain links TRBV6-4 with TRBJ1-1; D uncertain. CDR1 and CDR2 from the germline V gene are MRHNA and SNTAGT. The CDR3 totals 14 residues. Trimming removed 3 bases at V and 3 bases at J, with 11 bases between. For the CDR3, the DNA is TGTGCCAGCAGTGAGAACAAAAAAGACACTGAAGCTTTCTTT. Amino acid sequence: CASSENKKDTEAFF.

This clone appeared a few times. The chain has TRBV7-9 and TRBJ2-7; D not certain. Germline V gives CDR1 SEHNR, CDR2 FQNEAQ (reference sequence). This CDR3 is built from 14 residues. V was cut by 1 base and J by 0 bases, with 7 bases left in between. The CDR3 sequence is CASSLGVVSYEQYF. CDR3 in DNA: TGTGCCAGCAGCTTAGGGGTGGTCTCCTACGAGCAGTACTTC.

The genes are TRBV5-1 and TRBJ1-4, with 7 bases lining up with TRBD1. The CDR3 sequence is 15 residues long. From germline, CDR1 is SGHRS and CDR2 YFSETQ. V lost 5 bases, J lost 6 bases, and 10 bases stayed unmatched. The CDR3 protein is CASSPTGTDDEKLFF. CDR3 bases: TGCGCCAGCAGTCCGACGGGGACAGACGATGAAAAACTGTTTTTT.

This clone was detected once. The chain combines TRBV11-3 with TRBJ2-1, with D unclear. CDR1 SGHNT and CDR2 YENEEA come from the germline V gene. Deletions cut 0 bases from V and 5 bases from J, with 8 bases between. The CDR3 runs 14 residues. CDR3 coding DNA: TGTGCCAGCAGCTTAGAGTACTTAAACAATGAGCAGTTCTTC. It codes for CASSLEYLNNEQFF.

The chain joins TRBV29-1 to TRBJ2-3, with unresolved D. This CDR3 has 13 residues. Germline V gives CDR1 SQVTM, CDR2 ANQGSEA. The ends were cut back, 2 bases at V and 0 bases at J, with 6 bases in the middle. The CDR3 loop is CSVERSSTDTQYF. The CDR3 coding sequence is TGCAGCGTTGAACGTTCAAGCACAGATACGCAGTATTTT.

The V and J genes are TRBV6-1 and TRBJ2-3; D perhaps matches TRBD1 (5 bases). The CDR3 has 15 amino acids. The V gene lost 3 bases and the J gene lost 2 bases, with 12 bases spanning the gap. Per the germline V gene, CDR1 is MNHNS and CDR2 is SASEGT. The CDR3 loop reads CASSDLQDITDTQYF. Written as DNA, the CDR3 is TGTGCCAGCAGTGATCTACAGGACATCACAGATACGCAGTATTTT.

This chain joins TRBV19 and TRBJ2-2, with 8 bases that match TRBD1. The CDR3 has 15 amino acids. Looked up from germline, CDR1 is LNHDA and CDR2 is SQIVND (reference sequence). The ends lost 5 bases at V and 4 bases at J; junction bases unmatched: 6. CDR3 residues: CASSRQGAGTGELFF. The CDR3, as DNA: TGTGCCAGTAGTCGTCAGGGGGCTGGCACCGGGGAGCTGTTTTTT.

This clone was found once. J is TRBJ2-1 and V is TRBV19; D is perhaps TRBD2 (5 bases). The V end lost 3 bases, the J end lost 9 bases, and 12 bases lay between the germline ends. From germline, CDR1 is LNHDA and CDR2 SQIVND (reference sequence). This CDR3 contains 13 residues. The CDR3 nucleotides read TGTGCCAGTAGTATGTGGCCGGGGAGTGAGCAGTTCTTC. Its translation is CASSMWPGSEQFF.